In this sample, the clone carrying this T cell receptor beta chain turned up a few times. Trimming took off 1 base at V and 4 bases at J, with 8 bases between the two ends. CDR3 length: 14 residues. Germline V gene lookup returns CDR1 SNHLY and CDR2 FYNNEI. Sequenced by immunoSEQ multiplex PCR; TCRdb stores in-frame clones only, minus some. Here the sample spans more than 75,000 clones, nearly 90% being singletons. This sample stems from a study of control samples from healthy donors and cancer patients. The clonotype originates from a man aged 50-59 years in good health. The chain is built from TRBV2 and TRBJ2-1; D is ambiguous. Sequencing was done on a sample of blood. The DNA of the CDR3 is TGTGCCAGCAGTGAAGTTACGCTGTACAATGAGCAGTTCTTC. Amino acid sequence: CASSEVTLYNEQFF.